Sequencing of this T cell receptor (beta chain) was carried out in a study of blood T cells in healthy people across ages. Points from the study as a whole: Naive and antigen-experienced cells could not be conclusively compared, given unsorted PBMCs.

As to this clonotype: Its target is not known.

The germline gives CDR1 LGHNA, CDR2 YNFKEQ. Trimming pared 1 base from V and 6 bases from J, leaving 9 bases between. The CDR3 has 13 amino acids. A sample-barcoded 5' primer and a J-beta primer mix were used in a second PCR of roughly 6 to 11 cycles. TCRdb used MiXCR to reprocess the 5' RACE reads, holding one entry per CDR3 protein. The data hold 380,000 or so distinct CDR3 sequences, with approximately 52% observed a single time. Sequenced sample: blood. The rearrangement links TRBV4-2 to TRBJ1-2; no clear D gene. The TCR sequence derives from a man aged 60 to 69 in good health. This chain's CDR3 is CASSQAVGNGYTF. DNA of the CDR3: TGTGCCAGCAGCCAAGCGGTAGGGAATGGCTACACCTTC.